The source of this T cell receptor (beta chain) is a study of response to subunit inactivated influenza vaccine. This clonotype has just a few counts. The antigen remains unidentified. TCRdb redid the calling of the RT-PCR reads with MiXCR, one entry per CDR3 protein. The sample yields more than 700,000 distinct CDR3 sequences, 21% seen once. Study-level findings and limits: It was suggested by the authors that few new T cells are recruited by each seasonal influenza vaccination.

The TCR comes from a man in his fifties who received an inactivated influenza vaccine. The sequencing used PBMCs from blood, collected around 5 days after vaccination.

CDR3 DNA sequence: TGCGCCAGCAGCCAAGCTCAGGGGAGATACGAGCAGTACTTC. Translation gives CASSQAQGRYEQYF. The rearrangement uses TRBV4-3 and TRBJ2-7, with D perhaps matching TRBD1 (6 bases). Trimming left V 1 base short and J 4 bases short, with 11 bases between. There are 14 residues in the CDR3. Germline assignment: CDR1 LGHNA and CDR2 YSLEER.